A single TCR beta chain is shown here with its context. This CDR3 is 16 amino acids long. Looked up from germline, CDR1 is MNHNS and CDR2 is SASEGT. V was cut by 4 bases and J by 0 bases, with 10 bases left in between. The method was immunoSEQ multiplex PCR; TCRdb's version includes in-frame clones alone and lacks a portion of them. The sample carries 15,000 to 20,000 clones, over 70% recorded once. These data are taken from a study of CD4+ T cells in melanoma. Sequenced material: cells from a culture (not recorded whether cultured in vitro). This rearrangement joins TRBV6-1 to TRBJ1-6; TRBD1 might be the D (5 bases). The TCR was taken from a human donor with melanoma. CDR3 sequence: CASSGGVSSYNSPLHF. The CDR3 DNA reads as TGTGCCAGCAGTGGAGGGGTTAGCTCCTATAATTCACCCCTCCACTTT.